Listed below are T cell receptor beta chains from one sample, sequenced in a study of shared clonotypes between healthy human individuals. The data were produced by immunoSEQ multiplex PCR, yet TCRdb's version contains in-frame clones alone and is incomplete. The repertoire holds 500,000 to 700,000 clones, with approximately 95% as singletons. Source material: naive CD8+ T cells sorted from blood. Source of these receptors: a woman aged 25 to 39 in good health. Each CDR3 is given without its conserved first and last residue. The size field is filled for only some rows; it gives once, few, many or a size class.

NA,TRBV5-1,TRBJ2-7,ASSLDRTYEQY
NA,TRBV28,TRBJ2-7,ASSRRVEREGSYEQY
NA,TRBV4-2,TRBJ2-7,ASSQDLTARLEDEQY
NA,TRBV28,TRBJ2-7,ASSPLQDFPKGPSYEQY
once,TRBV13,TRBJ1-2,ASGIRGLYGYT
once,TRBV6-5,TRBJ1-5,ASSPVGNSNQPQH
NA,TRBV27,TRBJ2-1,ATNLGPGQGRVGEQF
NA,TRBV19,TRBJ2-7,ASSSPGQGGFLY
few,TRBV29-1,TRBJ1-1,SVEGGDTEAF
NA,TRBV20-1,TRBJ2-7,SALPVNEQY
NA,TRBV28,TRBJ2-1,ATRGLSSYNEQF
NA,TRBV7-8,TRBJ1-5,ASSLARTPVIQPQH
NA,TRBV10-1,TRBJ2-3,ASSETGYGTQY
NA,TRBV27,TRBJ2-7,ASRNHWTSGYEQY
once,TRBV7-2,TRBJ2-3,ASSLGLKGGTDTQY
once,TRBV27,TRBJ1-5,ASSYLGEGQPQH
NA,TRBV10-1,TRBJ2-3,ASGEPYTDTQY
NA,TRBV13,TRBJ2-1,ATKGGDLMF
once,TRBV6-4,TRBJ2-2,ASTLRVQGEAGELF
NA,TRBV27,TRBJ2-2,ASGPGLAGGLGTGELF
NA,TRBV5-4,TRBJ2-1,ASSPSGMDYNEQF
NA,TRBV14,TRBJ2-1,ASSQGSGYYNEQF
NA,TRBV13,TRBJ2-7,ASSLAYEQY
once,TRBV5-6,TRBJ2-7,ASSSGYEQY
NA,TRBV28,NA,ASTMQGFSYEQY
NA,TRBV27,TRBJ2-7,ASRDRGPLYEQY
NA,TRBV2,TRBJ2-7,ASQSGQGYEQY
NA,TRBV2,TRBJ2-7,ASSGDMSSSYEQY
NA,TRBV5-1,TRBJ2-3,ASSQLSGGPHTQY
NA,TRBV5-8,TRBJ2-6,ASSFRPGSGANVLT
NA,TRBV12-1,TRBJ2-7,ASRTDRGGYEQY
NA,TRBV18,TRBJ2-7,ASSPVTGTPIYEQY
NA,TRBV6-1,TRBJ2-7,ASSEVYSETYEQY
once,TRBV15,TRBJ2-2,ATSEVYRGLIGELF
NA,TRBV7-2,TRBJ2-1,ASGSREGDLYNEQF
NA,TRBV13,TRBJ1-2,ASSIWTGDRTIYGYT
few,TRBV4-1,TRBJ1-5,ASSHPAGPQH
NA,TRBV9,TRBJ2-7,ASSVEGGSYEQY
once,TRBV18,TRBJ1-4,ASSPRGGSATNEKLF
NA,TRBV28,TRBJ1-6,ASSFDTRNSPLH
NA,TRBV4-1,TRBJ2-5,ASSQEAGAEQETQY